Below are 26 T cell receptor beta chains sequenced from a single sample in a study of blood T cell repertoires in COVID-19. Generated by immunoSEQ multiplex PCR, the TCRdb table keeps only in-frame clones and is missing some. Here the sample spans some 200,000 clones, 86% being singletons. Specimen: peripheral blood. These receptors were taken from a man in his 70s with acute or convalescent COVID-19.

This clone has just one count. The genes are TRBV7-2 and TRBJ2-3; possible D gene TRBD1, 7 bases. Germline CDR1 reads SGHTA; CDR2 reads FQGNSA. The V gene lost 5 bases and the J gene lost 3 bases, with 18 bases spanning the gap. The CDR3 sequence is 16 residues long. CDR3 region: CASSLRAGGLTDTQYF. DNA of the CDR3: TGTGCCAGCAGCCTTCGGGCAGGGGGGTTGACAGATACGCAGTATTTT.

CDR3 DNA: TGTGCCAGCAGCCTGACCAGGGTCGAGCAGTACTTC. Its translation: CASSLTRVEQYF. The chain is built from TRBV7-8 and TRBJ2-7; D might be TRBD1 (5 bases). Trimming stripped 5 bases from V and 6 bases from J, with 11 bases between. CDR3 length: 12 amino acids. CDR1 SGHVS and CDR2 FQNEAQ come from the germline V gene. Drawing the rest from reference TRBV7-8 and TRBJ2-7, the complete variable domain is GAGVSQSPRYKVAKRGQDVALRCDPISGHVSLFWYQQALGQGPEFLTYFQNEAQLDKSGLPSDRFFAERPEGSVSTLKIQRTQQEDSAVYLCASSLTRVEQYFGPGTRLTVT.

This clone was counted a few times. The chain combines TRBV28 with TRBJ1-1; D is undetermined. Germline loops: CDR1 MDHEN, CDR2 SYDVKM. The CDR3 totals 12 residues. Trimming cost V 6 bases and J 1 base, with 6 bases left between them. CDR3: CASRSQNTEAFF. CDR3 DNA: TGTGCCAGCAGATCACAGAACACTGAAGCTTTCTTT.

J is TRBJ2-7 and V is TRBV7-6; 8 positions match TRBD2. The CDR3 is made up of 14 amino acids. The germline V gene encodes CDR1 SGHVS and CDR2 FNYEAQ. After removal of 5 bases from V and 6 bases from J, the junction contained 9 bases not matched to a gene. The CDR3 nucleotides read TGTGCCAGCAGCGTAAGCGGGAGCTTTGTCGAGCAGTACTTC. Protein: CASSVSGSFVEQYF. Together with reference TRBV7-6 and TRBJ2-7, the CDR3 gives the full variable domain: GAGVSQSPRYKVTKRGQDVALRCDPISGHVSLYWYRQALGQGPEFLTYFNYEAQQDKSGLPNDRFSAERPEGSISTLTIQRTEQRDSAMYRCASSVSGSFVEQYFGPGTRLTVT.

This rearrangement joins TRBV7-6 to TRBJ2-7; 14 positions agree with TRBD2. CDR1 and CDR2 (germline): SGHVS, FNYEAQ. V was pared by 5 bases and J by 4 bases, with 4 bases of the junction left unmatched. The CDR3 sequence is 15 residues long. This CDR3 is CASSPGTSGSYEQYF. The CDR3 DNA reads TGTGCCAGCAGCCCCGGGACTAGCGGGAGTTACGAGCAGTACTTC.

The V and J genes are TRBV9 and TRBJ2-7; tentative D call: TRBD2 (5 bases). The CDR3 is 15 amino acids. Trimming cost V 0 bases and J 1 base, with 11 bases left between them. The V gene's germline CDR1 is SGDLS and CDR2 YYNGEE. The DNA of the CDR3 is TGTGCCAGCAGCGTAGGTCTAGCAGGATCCTACGAGCAGTACTTC. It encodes CASSVGLAGSYEQYF.

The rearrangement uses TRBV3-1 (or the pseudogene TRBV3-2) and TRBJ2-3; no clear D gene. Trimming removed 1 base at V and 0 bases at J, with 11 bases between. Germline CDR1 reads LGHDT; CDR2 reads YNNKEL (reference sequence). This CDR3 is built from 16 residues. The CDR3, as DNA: TGTGCCAGCAGCCAAGTATCTGGAGTTAGCACAGATACGCAGTATTTT. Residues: CASSQVSGVSTDTQYF.

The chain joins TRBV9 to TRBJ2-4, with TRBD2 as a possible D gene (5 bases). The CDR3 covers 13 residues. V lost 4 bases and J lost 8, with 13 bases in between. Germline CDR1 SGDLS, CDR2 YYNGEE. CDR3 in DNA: TGTGCCAGCAGCATGTCCCCCGGGGACATTCAGTACTTC. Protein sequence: CASSMSPGDIQYF. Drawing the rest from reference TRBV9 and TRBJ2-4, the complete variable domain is DSGVTQTPKHLITATGQRVTLRCSPRSGDLSVYWYQQSLDQGLQFLIQYYNGEERAKGNILERFSAQQFPDLHSELNLSSLELGDSALYFCASSMSPGDIQYFGAGTRLSVL.

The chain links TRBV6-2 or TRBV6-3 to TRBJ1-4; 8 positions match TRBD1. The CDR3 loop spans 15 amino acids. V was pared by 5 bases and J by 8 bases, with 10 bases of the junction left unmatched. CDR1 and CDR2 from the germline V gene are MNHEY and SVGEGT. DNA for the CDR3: TGTGCCAGCAGTCCCCTGGGCAGGGGGCAGGAAAAACTGTTTTTT. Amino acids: CASSPLGRGQEKLFF.

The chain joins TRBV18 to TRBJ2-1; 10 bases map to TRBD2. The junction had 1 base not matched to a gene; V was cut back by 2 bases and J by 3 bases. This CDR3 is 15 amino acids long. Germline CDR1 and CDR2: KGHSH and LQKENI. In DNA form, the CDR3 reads TGTGCCAGCTCACCAACTAGCGGGATCTACAATGAGCAGTTCTTC. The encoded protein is CASSPTSGIYNEQFF.

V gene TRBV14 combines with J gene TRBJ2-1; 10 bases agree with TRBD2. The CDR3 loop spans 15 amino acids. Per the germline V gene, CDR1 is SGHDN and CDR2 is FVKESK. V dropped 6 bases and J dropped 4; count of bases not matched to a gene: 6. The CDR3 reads CASSLISGGYNEQFF. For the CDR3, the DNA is TGTGCCAGCAGTCTCATTAGCGGGGGGTACAATGAGCAGTTCTTC.

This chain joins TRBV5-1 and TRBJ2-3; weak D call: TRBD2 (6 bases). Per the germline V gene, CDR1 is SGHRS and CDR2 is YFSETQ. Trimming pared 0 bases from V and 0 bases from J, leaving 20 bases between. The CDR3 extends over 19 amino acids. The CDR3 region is CASSLVASVSSFSTDTQYF. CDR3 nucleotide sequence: TGCGCCAGCAGCTTGGTGGCTAGCGTATCCAGCTTTAGCACAGATACGCAGTATTTT.

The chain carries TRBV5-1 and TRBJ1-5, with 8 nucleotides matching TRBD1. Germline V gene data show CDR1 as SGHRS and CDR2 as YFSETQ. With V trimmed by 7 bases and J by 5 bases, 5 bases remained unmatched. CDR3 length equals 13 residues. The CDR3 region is CASGQGPDQPQHF. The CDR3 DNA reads TGCGCCAGCGGACAGGGACCGGATCAGCCCCAGCATTTT.

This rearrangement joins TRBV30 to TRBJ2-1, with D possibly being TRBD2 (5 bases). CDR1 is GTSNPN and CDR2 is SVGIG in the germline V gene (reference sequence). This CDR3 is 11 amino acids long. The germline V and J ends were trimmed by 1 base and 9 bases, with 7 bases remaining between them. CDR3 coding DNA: TGTGCCTGGAGTGGAGGGTTTGAGCAGTTCTTC. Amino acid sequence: CAWSGGFEQFF.

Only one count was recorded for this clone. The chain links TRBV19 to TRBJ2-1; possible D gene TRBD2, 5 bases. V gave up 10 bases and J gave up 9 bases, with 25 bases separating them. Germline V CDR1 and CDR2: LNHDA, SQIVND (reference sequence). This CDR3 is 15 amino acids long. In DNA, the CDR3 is TGTGCCACCTGCTTCAGAGGGCCTGAGGGCGGTGAGCAGTTCTTC. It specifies CATCFRGPEGGEQFF.

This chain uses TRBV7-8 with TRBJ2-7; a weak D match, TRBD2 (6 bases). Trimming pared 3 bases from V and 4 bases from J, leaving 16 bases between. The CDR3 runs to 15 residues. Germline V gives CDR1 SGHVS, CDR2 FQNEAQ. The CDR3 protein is CASSLGRGSRYEQYF. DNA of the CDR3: TGTGCCAGCAGCTTGGGTCGGGGGTCCAGGTACGAGCAGTACTTC.

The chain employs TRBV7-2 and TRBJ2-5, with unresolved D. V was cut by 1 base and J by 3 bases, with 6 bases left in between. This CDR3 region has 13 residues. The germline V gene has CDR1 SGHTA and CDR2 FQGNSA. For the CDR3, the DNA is TGTGCCAGCAGCTTAGATCAGAAAGAGACCCAGTACTTC. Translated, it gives CASSLDQKETQYF. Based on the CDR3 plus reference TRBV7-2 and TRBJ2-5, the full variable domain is GAGVSQSPSNKVTEKGKDVELRCDPISGHTALYWYRQSLGQGLEFLIYFQGNSAPDKSGLPSDRFSAERTGGSVSTLTIQRTQQEDSAVYLCASSLDQKETQYFGPGTRLLVL.

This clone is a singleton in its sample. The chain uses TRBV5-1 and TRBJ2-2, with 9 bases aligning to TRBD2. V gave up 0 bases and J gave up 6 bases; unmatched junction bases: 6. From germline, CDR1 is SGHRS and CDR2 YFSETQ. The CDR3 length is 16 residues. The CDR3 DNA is TGCGCCAGCAGCTTGGAGGCTAGCGGGACGGCCGGGGAGCTGTTTTTT. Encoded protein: CASSLEASGTAGELFF.

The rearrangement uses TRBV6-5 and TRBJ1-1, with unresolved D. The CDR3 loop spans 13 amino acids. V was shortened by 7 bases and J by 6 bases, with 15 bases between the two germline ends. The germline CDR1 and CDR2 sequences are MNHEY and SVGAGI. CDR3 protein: CASILDEYPEAFF. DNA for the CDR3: TGTGCCAGCATCCTCGATGAGTACCCTGAAGCTTTCTTT.

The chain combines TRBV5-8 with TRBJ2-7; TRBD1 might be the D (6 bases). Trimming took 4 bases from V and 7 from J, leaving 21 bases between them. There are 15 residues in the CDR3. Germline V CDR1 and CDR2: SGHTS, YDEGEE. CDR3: CASSPRDTPSGEQYF. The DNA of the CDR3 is TGTGCCAGCAGCCCCCGGGACACGCCTTCGGGAGAGCAGTACTTC.

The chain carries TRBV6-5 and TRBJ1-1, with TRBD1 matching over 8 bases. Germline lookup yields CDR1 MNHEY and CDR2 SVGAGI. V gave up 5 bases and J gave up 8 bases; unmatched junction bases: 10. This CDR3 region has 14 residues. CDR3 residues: CASSTLLTGAEAFF. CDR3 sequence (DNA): TGTGCCAGCAGTACACTATTGACAGGGGCGGAAGCTTTCTTT.

The CDR3 nucleotides are TGTGCCAGCTCACCTCAATCAACAGATCAGCCCCAGCATTTT. Protein product: CASSPQSTDQPQHF. V gene TRBV18 combines with J gene TRBJ1-5; no firm D call. V dropped 3 bases and J dropped 5 bases, with 11 bases sitting between them. CDR1 is KGHSH, CDR2 LQKENI, per germline. The CDR3 is 14 amino acids.

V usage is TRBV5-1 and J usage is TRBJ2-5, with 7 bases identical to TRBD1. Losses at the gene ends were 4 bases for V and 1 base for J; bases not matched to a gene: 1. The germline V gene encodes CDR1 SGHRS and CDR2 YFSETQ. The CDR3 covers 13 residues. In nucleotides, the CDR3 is TGCGCCAGCAGCGGGGACAGCCAAGAGACCCAGTACTTC. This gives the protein CASSGDSQETQYF.

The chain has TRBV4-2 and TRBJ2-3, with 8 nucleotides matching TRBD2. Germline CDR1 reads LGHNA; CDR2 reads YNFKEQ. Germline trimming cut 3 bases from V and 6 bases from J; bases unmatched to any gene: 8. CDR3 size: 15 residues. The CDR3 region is CASSQETSVSDTQYF. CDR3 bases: TGTGCCAGCAGCCAGGAGACTAGCGTGTCTGATACGCAGTATTTT.

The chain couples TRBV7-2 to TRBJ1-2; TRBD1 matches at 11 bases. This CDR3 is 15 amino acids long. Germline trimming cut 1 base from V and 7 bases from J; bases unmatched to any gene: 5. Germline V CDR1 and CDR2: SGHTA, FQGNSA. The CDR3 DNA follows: TGTGCCAGCAGCTTAGGAGGGACAGGGGGAAGTGGCTACACCTTC. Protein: CASSLGGTGGSGYTF.

The CDR3 reads CASSQSSNTEAFF. The CDR3 DNA reads TGTGCCAGCTCTCAAAGCTCGAACACTGAAGCTTTCTTT. The chain links TRBV18 to TRBJ1-1; D is uncertain. Looked up from germline, CDR1 is KGHSH and CDR2 is LQKENI. Trimming cost V 6 bases and J 1 base, with 9 bases left between them. This CDR3 is built from 13 residues. Full variable domain (remainder filled in from reference TRBV18 and TRBJ1-1): NAGVMQNPRHLVRRRGQEARLRCSPMKGHSHVYWYRQLPEEGLKFMVYLQKENIIDESGMPKERFSAEFPKEGPSILRIQQVVRGDSAAYFCASSQSSNTEAFFGQGTRLTVV.